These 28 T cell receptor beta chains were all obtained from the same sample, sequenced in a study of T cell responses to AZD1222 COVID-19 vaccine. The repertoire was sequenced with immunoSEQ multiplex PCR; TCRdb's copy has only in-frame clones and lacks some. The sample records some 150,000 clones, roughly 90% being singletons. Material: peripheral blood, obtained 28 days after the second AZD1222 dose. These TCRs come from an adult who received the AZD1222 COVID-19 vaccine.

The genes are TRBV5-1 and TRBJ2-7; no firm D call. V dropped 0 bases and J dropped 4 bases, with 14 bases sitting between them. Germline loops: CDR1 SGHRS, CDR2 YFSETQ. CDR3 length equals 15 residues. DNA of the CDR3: TGCGCCAGCAGCTTGGCCGGGTCCTCTGGATACGAGCAGTACTTC. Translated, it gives CASSLAGSSGYEQYF.

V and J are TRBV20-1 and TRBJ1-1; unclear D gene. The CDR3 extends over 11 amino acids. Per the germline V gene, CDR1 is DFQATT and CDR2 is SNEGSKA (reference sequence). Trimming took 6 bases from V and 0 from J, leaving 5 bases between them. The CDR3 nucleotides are TGCAGTGCGGTAGTGAACACTGAAGCTTTCTTT. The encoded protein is CSAVVNTEAFF.

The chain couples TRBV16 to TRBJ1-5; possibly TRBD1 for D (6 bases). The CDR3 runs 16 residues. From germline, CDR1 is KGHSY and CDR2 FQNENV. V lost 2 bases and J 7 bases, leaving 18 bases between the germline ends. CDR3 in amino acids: CASSQLSTGRRQPQHF. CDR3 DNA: TGTGCCAGCAGCCAACTATCTACAGGGCGGAGACAGCCCCAGCATTTT. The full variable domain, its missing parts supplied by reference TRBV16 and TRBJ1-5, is GEEVAQTPKHLVRGEGQKAKLYCAPIKGHSYVFWYQQVLKNEFKFLISFQNENVFDETGMPKERFSAKCLPNSPCSLEIQATKLEDSAVYFCASSQLSTGRRQPQHFGDGTRLSIL.

CDR3 nucleotides: TGTGCCAGCAGCTGGGATCCAGGGGCTAACACTGAAGCTTTCTTT. This encodes CASSWDPGANTEAFF. J is TRBJ1-1 and V is TRBV5-4; TRBD1 might be the D (6 bases). From germline, CDR1 is SGHNT and CDR2 YYREEE (reference sequence). Between the trimmed V and J ends, which lost 3 bases and 2 bases, there was a span of 14 bases. This CDR3 contains 15 residues.

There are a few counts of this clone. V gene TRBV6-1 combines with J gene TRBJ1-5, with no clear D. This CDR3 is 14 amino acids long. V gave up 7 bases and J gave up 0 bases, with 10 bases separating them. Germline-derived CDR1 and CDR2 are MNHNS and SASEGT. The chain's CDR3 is CASKIGGSNQPQHF. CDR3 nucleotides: TGTGCCAGCAAAATCGGAGGTAGCAATCAGCCCCAGCATTTT.

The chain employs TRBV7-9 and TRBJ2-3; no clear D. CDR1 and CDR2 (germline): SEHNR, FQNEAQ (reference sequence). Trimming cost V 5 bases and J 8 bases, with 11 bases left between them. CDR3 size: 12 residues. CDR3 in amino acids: CASSTDGATQYF. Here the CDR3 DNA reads TGTGCCAGCAGCACCGACGGCGCTACGCAGTATTTT.

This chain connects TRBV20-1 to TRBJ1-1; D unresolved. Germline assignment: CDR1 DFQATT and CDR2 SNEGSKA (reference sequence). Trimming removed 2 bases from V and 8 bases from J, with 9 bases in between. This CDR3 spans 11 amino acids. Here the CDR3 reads CSARRYQEAFF. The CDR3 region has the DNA TGCAGTGCTAGAAGATATCAGGAAGCTTTCTTT.

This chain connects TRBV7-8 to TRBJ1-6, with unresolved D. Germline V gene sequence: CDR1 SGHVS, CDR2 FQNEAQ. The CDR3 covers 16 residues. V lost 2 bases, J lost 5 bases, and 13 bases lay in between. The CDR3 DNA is TGTGCCAGCAGCTTATCCCCAGGAACGAATAATTCACCCCTCCACTTT. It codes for CASSLSPGTNNSPLHF.

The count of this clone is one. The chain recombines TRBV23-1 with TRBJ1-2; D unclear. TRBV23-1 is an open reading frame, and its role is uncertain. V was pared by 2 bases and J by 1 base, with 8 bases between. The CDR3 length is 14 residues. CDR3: CASSQISHNYGYTF. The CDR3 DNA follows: TGCGCCAGCAGTCAAATTAGCCATAACTATGGCTACACCTTC.

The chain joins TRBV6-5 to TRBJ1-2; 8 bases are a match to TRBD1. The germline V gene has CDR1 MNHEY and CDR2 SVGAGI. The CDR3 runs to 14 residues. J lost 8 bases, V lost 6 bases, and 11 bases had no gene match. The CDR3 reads CASSRLTGEGGYTF. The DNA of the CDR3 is TGTGCCAGCAGCCGACTGACAGGGGAAGGCGGCTACACCTTC.

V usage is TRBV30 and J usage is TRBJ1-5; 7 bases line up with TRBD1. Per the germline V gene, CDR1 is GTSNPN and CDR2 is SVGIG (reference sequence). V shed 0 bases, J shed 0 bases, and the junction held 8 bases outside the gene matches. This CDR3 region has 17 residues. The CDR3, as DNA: TGTGCCTGGAGTGTGGGGACAGAACCTTATAGCAATCAGCCCCAGCATTTT. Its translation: CAWSVGTEPYSNQPQHF.

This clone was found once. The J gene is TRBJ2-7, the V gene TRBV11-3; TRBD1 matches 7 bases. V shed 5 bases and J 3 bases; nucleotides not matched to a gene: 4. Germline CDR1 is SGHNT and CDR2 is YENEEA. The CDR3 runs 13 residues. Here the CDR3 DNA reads TGTGCCAGCAGCCGGGACAGTAACTACGAGCAGTACTTC. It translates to CASSRDSNYEQYF. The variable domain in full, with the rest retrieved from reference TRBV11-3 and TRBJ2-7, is EAGVVQSPRYKIIEKKQPVAFWCNPISGHNTLYWYLQNLGQGPELLIRYENEEAVDDSQLPKDRFSAERLKGVDSTLKIQPAELGDSAVYLCASSRDSNYEQYFGPGTRLTVT.

CDR3 DNA: TGCGCCAGCAGCCAAGCGGGGGATCGTACAGATACGCAGTATTTT. Translating gives CASSQAGDRTDTQYF. The chain is built from TRBV4-3 and TRBJ2-3; tentatively, D is TRBD2 (6 bases). V lost 1 base and J 3 bases, leaving 11 bases between the germline ends. This CDR3 spans 15 amino acids. Germline CDR1 LGHNA, CDR2 YSLEER.

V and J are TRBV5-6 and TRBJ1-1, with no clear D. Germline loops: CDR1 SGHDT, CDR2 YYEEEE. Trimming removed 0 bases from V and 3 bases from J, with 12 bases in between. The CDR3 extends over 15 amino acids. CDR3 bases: TGTGCCAGCAGCTTGGGACACCGAACATACACTGAAGCTTTCTTT. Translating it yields CASSLGHRTYTEAFF. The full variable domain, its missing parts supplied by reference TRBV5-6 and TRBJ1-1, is DAGVTQSPTHLIKTRGQQVTLRCSPKSGHDTVSWYQQALGQGPQFIFQYYEEEERQRGNFPDRFSGHQFPNYSSELNVNALLLGDSALYLCASSLGHRTYTEAFFGQGTRLTVV.

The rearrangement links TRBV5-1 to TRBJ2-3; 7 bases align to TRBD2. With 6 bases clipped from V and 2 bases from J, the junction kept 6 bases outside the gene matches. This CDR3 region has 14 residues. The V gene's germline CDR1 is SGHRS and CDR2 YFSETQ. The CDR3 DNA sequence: TGCGCCAGCAACGCGGGGGACTCCACAGATACGCAGTATTTT. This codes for CASNAGDSTDTQYF.

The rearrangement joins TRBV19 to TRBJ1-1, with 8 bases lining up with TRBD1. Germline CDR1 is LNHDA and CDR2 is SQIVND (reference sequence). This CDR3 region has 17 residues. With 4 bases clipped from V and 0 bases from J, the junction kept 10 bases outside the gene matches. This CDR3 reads CASSTGQAGTMNTEAFF. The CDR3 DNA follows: TGTGCCAGTAGTACGGGACAGGCGGGCACCATGAACACTGAAGCTTTCTTT.

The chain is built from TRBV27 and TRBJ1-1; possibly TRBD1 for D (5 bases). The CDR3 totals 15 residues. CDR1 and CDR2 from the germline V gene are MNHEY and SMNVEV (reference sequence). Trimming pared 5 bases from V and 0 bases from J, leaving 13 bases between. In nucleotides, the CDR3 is TGTGCCAGCAGTCTCTCCGGGGGTTTGAACACTGAAGCTTTCTTT. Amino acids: CASSLSGGLNTEAFF.

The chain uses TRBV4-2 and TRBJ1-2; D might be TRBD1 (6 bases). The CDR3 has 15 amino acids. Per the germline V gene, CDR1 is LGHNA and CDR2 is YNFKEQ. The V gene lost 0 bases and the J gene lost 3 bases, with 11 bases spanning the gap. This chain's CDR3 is CASSQDLGADYGYTF. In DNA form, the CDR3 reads TGTGCCAGCAGCCAAGATCTGGGGGCAGACTATGGCTACACCTTC.

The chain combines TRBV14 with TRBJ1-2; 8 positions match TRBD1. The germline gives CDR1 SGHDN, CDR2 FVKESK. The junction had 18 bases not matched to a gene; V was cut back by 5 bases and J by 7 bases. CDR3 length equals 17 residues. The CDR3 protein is CASSYRDRSPWESGYTF. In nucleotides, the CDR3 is TGTGCCAGCAGCTACCGGGACAGGTCACCATGGGAGAGTGGCTACACCTTC.

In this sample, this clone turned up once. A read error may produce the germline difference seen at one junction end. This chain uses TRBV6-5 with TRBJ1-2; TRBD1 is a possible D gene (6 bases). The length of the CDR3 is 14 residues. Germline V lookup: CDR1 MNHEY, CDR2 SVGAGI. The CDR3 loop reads CASTYGGAVSGYTF. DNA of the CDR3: TGTGCCAGCACTTACGGGGGGGCTGTCTCGGGCTACACCTTC.

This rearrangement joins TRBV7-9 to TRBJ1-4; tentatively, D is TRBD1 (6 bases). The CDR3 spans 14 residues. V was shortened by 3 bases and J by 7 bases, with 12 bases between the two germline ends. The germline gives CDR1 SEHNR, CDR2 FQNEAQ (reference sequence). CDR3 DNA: TGTGCCAGCAGCTTTCCAGGGGAGGGTGAAAAACTGTTTTTT. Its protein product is CASSFPGEGEKLFF.

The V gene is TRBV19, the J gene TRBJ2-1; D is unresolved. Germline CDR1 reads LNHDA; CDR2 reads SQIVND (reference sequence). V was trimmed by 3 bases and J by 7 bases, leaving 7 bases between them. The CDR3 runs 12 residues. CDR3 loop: CASSIGVNEQFF. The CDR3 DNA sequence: TGTGCCAGTAGTATCGGAGTAAATGAGCAGTTCTTC.

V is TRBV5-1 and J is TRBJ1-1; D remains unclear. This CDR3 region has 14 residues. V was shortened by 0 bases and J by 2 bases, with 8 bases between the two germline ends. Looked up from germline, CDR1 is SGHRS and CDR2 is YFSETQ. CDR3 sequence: CASSLVVENTEAFF. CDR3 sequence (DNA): TGCGCCAGCAGCTTGGTGGTAGAAAACACTGAAGCTTTCTTT.

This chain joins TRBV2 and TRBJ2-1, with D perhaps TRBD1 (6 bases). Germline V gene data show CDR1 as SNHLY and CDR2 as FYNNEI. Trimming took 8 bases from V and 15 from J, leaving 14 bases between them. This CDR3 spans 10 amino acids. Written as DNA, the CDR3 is TGTGCCAGCTCACAGGGTTGGGTGTTCTTC. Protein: CASSQGWVFF.

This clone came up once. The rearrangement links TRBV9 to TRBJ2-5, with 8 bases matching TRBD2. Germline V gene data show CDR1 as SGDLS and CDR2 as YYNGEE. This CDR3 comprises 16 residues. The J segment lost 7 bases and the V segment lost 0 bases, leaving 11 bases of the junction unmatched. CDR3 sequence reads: CASSVGASGPYGTQYF. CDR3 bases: TGTGCCAGCAGCGTAGGGGCTAGCGGGCCGTACGGGACCCAGTACTTC.

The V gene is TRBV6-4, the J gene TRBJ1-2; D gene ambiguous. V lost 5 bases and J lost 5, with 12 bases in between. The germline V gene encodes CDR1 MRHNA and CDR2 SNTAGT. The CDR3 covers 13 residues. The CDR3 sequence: CASSPDGYYGYTF. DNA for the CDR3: TGTGCCAGCAGTCCTGACGGGTATTATGGCTACACCTTC.

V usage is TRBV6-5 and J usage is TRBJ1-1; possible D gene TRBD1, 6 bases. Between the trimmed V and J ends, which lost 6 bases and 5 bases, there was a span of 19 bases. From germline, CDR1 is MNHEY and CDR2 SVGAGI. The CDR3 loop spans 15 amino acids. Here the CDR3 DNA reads TGTGCCAGCAGGGATACAGCGGGGGGGCGGACTGAAGCTTTCTTT. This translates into CASRDTAGGRTEAFF.

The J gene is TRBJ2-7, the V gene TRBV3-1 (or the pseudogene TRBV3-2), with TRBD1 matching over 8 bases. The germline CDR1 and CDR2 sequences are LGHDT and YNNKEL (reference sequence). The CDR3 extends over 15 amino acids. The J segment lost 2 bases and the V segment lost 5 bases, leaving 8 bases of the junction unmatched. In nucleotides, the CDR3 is TGTGCCAGCAGCGACCGGACAGGGCCTACCTACGAGCAGTACTTC. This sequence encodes CASSDRTGPTYEQYF.